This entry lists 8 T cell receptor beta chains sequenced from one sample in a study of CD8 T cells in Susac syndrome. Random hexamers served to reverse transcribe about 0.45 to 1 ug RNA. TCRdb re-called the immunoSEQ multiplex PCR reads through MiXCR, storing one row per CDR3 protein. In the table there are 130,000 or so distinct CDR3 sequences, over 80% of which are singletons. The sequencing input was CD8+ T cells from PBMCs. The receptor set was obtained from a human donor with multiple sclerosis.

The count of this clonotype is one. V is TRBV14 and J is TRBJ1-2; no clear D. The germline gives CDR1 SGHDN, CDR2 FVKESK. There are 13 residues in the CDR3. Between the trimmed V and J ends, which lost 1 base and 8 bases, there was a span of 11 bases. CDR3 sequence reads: CASSQGQLAGYTF. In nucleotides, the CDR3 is TGTGCCAGCAGCCAAGGCCAGCTGGCCGGCTACACCTTC.

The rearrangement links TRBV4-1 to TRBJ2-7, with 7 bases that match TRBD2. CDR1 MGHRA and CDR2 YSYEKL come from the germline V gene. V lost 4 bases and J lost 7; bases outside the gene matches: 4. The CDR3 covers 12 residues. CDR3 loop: CASSLPGGEQYF. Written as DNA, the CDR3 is TGCGCCAGCAGCCTCCCGGGAGGAGAGCAGTACTTC.

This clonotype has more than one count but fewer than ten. The CDR3 coding sequence is TGTGCCAGCAGCCGTCGGGGGAACCAAGAGACCCAGTACTTC. Its translation: CASSRRGNQETQYF. The chain employs TRBV27 and TRBJ2-5; tentatively, D is TRBD2 (6 bases). Per germline, CDR1 MNHEY and CDR2 SMNVEV (reference sequence). V lost 6 bases, J lost 0 bases, and 11 bases lay in between. This CDR3 region has 14 residues.

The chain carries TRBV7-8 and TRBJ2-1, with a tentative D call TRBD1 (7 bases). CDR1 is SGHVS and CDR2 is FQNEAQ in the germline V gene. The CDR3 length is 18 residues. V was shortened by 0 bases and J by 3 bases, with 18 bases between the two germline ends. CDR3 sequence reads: CASSLALIGGTDYNEQFF. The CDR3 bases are TGTGCCAGCAGCTTAGCGCTAATCGGCGGGACAGACTACAATGAGCAGTTCTTC.

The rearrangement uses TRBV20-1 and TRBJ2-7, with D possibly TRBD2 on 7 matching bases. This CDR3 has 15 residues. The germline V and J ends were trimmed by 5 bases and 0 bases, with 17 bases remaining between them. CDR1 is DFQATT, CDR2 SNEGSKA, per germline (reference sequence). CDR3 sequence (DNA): TGCAGTGCTCCCCCCCTGGGAGGGGGCTCCTACGAGCAGTACTTC. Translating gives CSAPPLGGGSYEQYF.

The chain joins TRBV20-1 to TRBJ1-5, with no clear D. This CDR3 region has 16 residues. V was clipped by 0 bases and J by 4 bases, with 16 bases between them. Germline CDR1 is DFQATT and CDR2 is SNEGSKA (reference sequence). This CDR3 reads CSARDRSGSLNQPQHF. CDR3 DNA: TGCAGTGCTAGAGATAGGTCGGGTTCTCTTAATCAGCCCCAGCATTTT.

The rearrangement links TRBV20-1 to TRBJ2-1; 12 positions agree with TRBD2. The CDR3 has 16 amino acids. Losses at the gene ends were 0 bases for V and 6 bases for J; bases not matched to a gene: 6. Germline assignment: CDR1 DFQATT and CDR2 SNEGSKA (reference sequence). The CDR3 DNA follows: TGCAGTGCTAGAGATTCTAGCGGGAGGGCCTTCAATGAGCAGTTCTTC. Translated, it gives CSARDSSGRAFNEQFF.

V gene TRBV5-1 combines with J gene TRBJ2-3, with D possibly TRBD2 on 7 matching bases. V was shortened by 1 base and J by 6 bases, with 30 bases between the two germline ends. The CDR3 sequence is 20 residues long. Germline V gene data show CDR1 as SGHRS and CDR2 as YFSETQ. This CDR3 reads CASSLNRPLGRGPNPDTQYF. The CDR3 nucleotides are TGCGCCAGCAGCTTGAACCGCCCACTCGGGCGGGGGCCGAATCCGGATACGCAGTATTTT.